The 10 T cell receptor beta chains presented below share a single source sample, sequenced in a study of T-cell memory formation after mild COVID-19. TCRdb recomputed calls from the 5' RACE reads with MiXCR, one row per CDR3 protein. The sample consists of about 350,000 distinct CDR3 sequences, roughly 15% of them appearing once. The specimen was PBMCs or a T cell subset sorted from them (not recorded which). The origin of the receptors is a man aged 18 to 30 who had mild COVID-19 (a few samples of this study predate the infection). Cell type and time point are not known.

The V call is TRBV6-5, the J call TRBJ1-2, with D tentatively TRBD1 (5 bases). Trimming pared 5 bases from V and 7 bases from J, leaving 14 bases between. Germline V gene data show CDR1 as MNHEY and CDR2 as SVGAGI. The CDR3 has 13 residues. CDR3 bases: TGTGCCAGCAGTCAAGGGACGGCTAGTGGCTACACCTTC. This encodes CASSQGTASGYTF.

This clonotype appeared a few times. This sequence joins TRBV28 and TRBJ1-1; D remains unclear. CDR3 length equals 16 residues. Trimming cost V 6 bases and J 3 bases, with 20 bases left between them. Germline V gene data show CDR1 as MDHEN and CDR2 as SYDVKM. The CDR3 DNA sequence: TGTGCCAGCAGCTTCCCCCGTGCGGGGAGACACACTGAAGCTTTCTTT. Translated, it gives CASSFPRAGRHTEAFF.

The table lists this clonotype with many counts. The J gene is TRBJ2-3, the V gene TRBV5-6, with D perhaps TRBD2 (6 bases). The ends were cut back, 0 bases at V and 5 bases at J, with 7 bases in the middle. This CDR3 has 13 residues. CDR1 is SGHDT, CDR2 YYEEEE, per germline. CDR3 loop: CASSLVSGDTQYF. The DNA of the CDR3 is TGTGCCAGCAGCTTGGTTAGCGGAGATACGCAGTATTTT.

This clonotype has only a few counts. The chain carries TRBV20-1 and TRBJ1-4, with D unresolved. The CDR3 covers 11 residues. The V gene lost 1 base and the J gene lost 10 bases, with 7 bases spanning the gap. Germline CDR1 and CDR2: DFQATT and SNEGSKA (reference sequence). The CDR3 reads CSARGRAKLFF. The CDR3 DNA follows: TGCAGTGCTAGAGGGCGCGCAAAACTGTTTTTT.

Ten or more counts support this clonotype. The chain has TRBV5-1 and TRBJ2-1; 7 nucleotides agree with TRBD2. The CDR3 sequence is 15 residues long. Looked up from germline, CDR1 is SGHRS and CDR2 is YFSETQ. V lost 3 bases to trimming and J lost 9 bases; unmatched junction nucleotides: 12. The CDR3 spells CASSSIGPPGGEQFF. CDR3 in DNA: TGCGCCAGCAGCTCGATAGGACCGCCGGGGGGTGAGCAGTTCTTC.

A few counts support this clonotype. The chain uses TRBV28 and TRBJ2-2; TRBD1 might be the D (5 bases). Germline loops: CDR1 MDHEN, CDR2 SYDVKM. Trimming left V 3 bases short and J 6 bases short, with 8 bases between. The CDR3 has 13 residues. The CDR3 DNA is TGTGCCAGCAGTTTTAAAGGGGCCGGGGAGCTGTTTTTT. It specifies CASSFKGAGELFF.

This clonotype was seen a handful of times. The chain recombines TRBV5-6 with TRBJ2-7; D is ambiguous. The CDR3 loop spans 13 amino acids. Trimming took off 1 base at V and 5 bases at J, with 10 bases between the two ends. From germline, CDR1 is SGHDT and CDR2 YYEEEE. CDR3 loop: CASSLRTRDEQYF. The CDR3 DNA reads TGTGCCAGCAGCTTGCGAACTCGAGACGAGCAGTACTTC. The full variable domain, in which reference TRBV5-6 and TRBJ2-7 provide the parts outside the CDR3, is DAGVTQSPTHLIKTRGQQVTLRCSPKSGHDTVSWYQQALGQGPQFIFQYYEEEERQRGNFPDRFSGHQFPNYSSELNVNALLLGDSALYLCASSLRTRDEQYFGPGTRLTVT.

This rearrangement joins TRBV3-1 to TRBJ2-1; D gene uncertain. V lost 8 bases to trimming and J lost 0 bases, with 8 bases between them. Germline CDR1 and CDR2: LGHDT and YNNKEL (reference sequence). CDR3 length: 13 residues. In DNA, the CDR3 is TGTGCCAGCTCCCGATTCTCCTACAATGAGCAGTTCTTC. Translating it yields CASSRFSYNEQFF.

CDR3 amino acids: CASRPRDSRGDGELFF. CDR3 DNA: TGCGCCAGCAGGCCTCGGGACAGCCGGGGAGACGGGGAGCTGTTTTTT. The chain is built from TRBV23-1 and TRBJ2-2; 7 bases agree with TRBD1. TRBV23-1 is recorded as an ORF, its role being uncertain. The J segment lost 7 bases and the V segment lost 6 bases, leaving 14 bases of the junction unmatched. This CDR3 comprises 16 residues.

The chain recombines TRBV28 with TRBJ1-1, with TRBD1 matching over 10 bases. Trimming removed 6 bases from V and 10 bases from J; junction bases left unmatched: 8. This CDR3 has 13 amino acids. The germline gives CDR1 MDHEN, CDR2 SYDVKM. The CDR3 loop reads CASSSRDRGRAFF. The CDR3, as DNA: TGTGCCAGCAGCTCCCGGGACAGGGGACGAGCTTTCTTT.